These 13 T cell receptor beta chains came from one sample sequenced in a study of T cell responses to AZD1222 COVID-19 vaccine. The assay was immunoSEQ multiplex PCR, and TCRdb's table has in-frame clones only and misses some. Among 150,000 to 200,000 clones listed, 87% were seen once. Sequenced here: peripheral blood, sampled on day 0 of MenACWY control vaccination. These receptors were collected from an adult in good health.

This chain joins TRBV15 and TRBJ1-2; 7 bases match TRBD1. The CDR3 has 15 amino acids. V lost 5 bases to trimming and J lost 1 base; unmatched junction nucleotides: 7. The germline V gene encodes CDR1 LNHNV and CDR2 YYDKDF (reference sequence). CDR3 coding DNA: TGTGCCACCAGCCAAGAGGGGGCTTTTAACTATGGCTACACCTTC. Protein: CATSQEGAFNYGYTF.

This clone has only one observation. The chain links TRBV7-2 to TRBJ2-2, with D possibly TRBD2 on 6 matching bases. In germline, CDR1 is SGHTA, CDR2 FQGNSA. The ends were cut back, 5 bases at V and 2 bases at J, with 12 bases in the middle. The CDR3 runs 15 residues. The CDR3: CASSPMGLNTGELFF. The CDR3 DNA follows: TGTGCCAGCAGCCCAATGGGACTTAACACCGGGGAGCTGTTTTTT.

This chain uses TRBV27 with TRBJ2-7, with D possibly TRBD1 on 6 matching bases. This CDR3 spans 14 amino acids. Germline CDR1 and CDR2: MNHEY and SMNVEV (reference sequence). V was shortened by 3 bases and J by 0 bases, with 9 bases between the two germline ends. The CDR3 DNA is TGTGCCAGCAGTTTGGGGGCCAGCTCCTACGAGCAGTACTTC. Protein: CASSLGASSYEQYF.

The DNA of the CDR3 is TGTGCCAGCAGCTTACGCCTCGAAGTAATGCGAAGCACCGGGGAGCTGTTTTTT. It codes for CASSLRLEVMRSTGELFF. This sequence joins TRBV11-2 and TRBJ2-2; D remains unclear. Germline CDR1 reads SGHAT; CDR2 reads FQNNGV. CDR3 length: 18 residues. The germline V and J ends were trimmed by 2 bases and 4 bases, with 20 bases remaining between them.

The rearrangement links TRBV7-2 to TRBJ1-6; the D gene is possibly TRBD1 (5 bases). This CDR3 is built from 16 residues. The germline V and J ends were trimmed by 4 bases and 6 bases, with 16 bases remaining between them. In germline, CDR1 is SGHTA, CDR2 FQGNSA. CDR3 sequence reads: CASSSRGSGTNSPLHF. CDR3 bases: TGTGCCAGCAGCTCCCGGGGCTCGGGGACTAATTCACCCCTCCACTTT. The full variable domain, completed using reference TRBV7-2 and TRBJ1-6, is GAGVSQSPSNKVTEKGKDVELRCDPISGHTALYWYRQSLGQGLEFLIYFQGNSAPDKSGLPSDRFSAERTGGSVSTLTIQRTQQEDSAVYLCASSSRGSGTNSPLHFGNGTRLTVT.

CDR3 DNA sequence: TGTGCCTGGTCCGGGACAAGTTACGAAGTTCGCACAGATACGCAGTATTTT. It encodes CAWSGTSYEVRTDTQYF. The chain recombines TRBV30 with TRBJ2-3; D perhaps matches TRBD1 (6 bases). Per germline, CDR1 GTSNPN and CDR2 SVGIG (reference sequence). The CDR3 has 17 residues. V lost 5 bases and J lost 1, with 22 bases in between.

Here the CDR3 DNA reads TGTGCCAGCAGCTTTATGAGGACTCCCACCGGGGAGCTGTTTTTT. Amino acids: CASSFMRTPTGELFF. V and J are TRBV7-2 and TRBJ2-2; tentatively, D is TRBD2 (5 bases). V lost 3 bases and J lost 4, with 12 bases in between. CDR3 size: 15 residues. The germline V gene encodes CDR1 SGHTA and CDR2 FQGNSA.

This clone occurred once. The V call is TRBV5-6, the J call TRBJ1-2; TRBD1 matches 9 bases. Trimming took 0 bases from V and 6 from J; bases not matched to a gene: 3. This CDR3 spans 14 amino acids. Germline loops: CDR1 SGHDT, CDR2 YYEEEE. The CDR3 loop is CASSLEDRGHGYTF. The DNA of the CDR3 is TGTGCCAGCAGCTTGGAGGACAGGGGACATGGCTACACCTTC.

The J gene is TRBJ2-7, the V gene TRBV27; D could derive from TRBD1 or TRBD2 (6 bases each). The V gene's germline CDR1 is MNHEY and CDR2 SMNVEV (reference sequence). V lost 9 bases, J lost 5 bases, and 20 bases lay in between. The CDR3 contains 14 residues. CDR3 DNA sequence: TGTGCCAGTGCCGGGGGCTCGAAGTCGGACGAGCAGTACTTC. Amino acid sequence: CASAGGSKSDEQYF.

The chain joins TRBV12-2 to TRBJ1-5. TRBV12-2 is classified as a pseudogene. This CDR3 has 16 residues. The CDR3 DNA reads TGTGCAAGTCGCTTACGCAGCGAGTATAGCAATCAGCCCCAGCATTTT. Translation: CASRLRSEYSNQPQHF.

This clone came up a few times. The chain links TRBV9 to TRBJ1-1; D ambiguous. The germline CDR1 and CDR2 sequences are SGDLS and YYNGEE. This CDR3 contains 13 residues. V lost 0 bases to trimming and J lost 5 bases, with 8 bases between them. The DNA of the CDR3 is TGTGCCAGCAGCGTAGGAGGGCAAACTGAAGCTTTCTTT. It is translated as CASSVGGQTEAFF.

In its sample, this clone was seen a few times. The chain links TRBV7-2 to TRBJ2-5; possible D gene TRBD2, 6 bases. This CDR3 has 14 residues. V was pared by 5 bases and J by 5 bases, with 15 bases between. Germline lookup yields CDR1 SGHTA and CDR2 FQGNSA. CDR3 DNA: TGTGCCAGCAGCCAAACCGGAGGGCGGGAGACCCAGTACTTC. Its translation: CASSQTGGRETQYF.

This clone appeared once. The rearrangement joins TRBV3-1 (or the pseudogene TRBV3-2) to TRBJ1-4; no reliable D call. The V and J ends lost 1 base and 8 bases respectively, with 8 bases between them. The CDR3 extends over 13 amino acids. The germline V gene has CDR1 LGHDT and CDR2 YNNKEL (reference sequence). Here the CDR3 DNA reads TGTGCCAGCAGCCAAGTCACCCGGGAAAAACTGTTTTTT. As protein: CASSQVTREKLFF.